A selection of T cell receptor beta chains follows, all from one sample in a study of spatial heterogeneity in lung cancer. A single record per CDR3 protein comes from TCRdb applying MiXCR to the 5' RACE reads. The sample lists about 18,000 distinct CDR3 sequences, less than 8% occurring once. Sequences were derived from lung tumor tissue, sampled at surgery. Every receptor here comes from a male donor with early-stage non-small cell lung cancer. CDR3s include the opening cysteine and the closing phenylalanine or tryptophan. D genes are given only for firm matches. Clone sizes are given selectively: once, few, many, or a class where the clone is expanded.

-	TRBV10-3	TRBJ1-5	many	CAIHDRRDQPQHF	TGTGCCATCCATGACCGACGGGATCAGCCCCAGCATTTT
TRBD2	TRBV14	TRBJ2-2	many	CASSQLLAGRTGELFF	TGTGCCAGCAGCCAATTGTTAGCGGGGAGGACCGGGGAGCTGTTTTTT
TRBD1	TRBV24-1	TRBJ2-7	many	CATSRQGNYEQYF	TGTGCCACCAGCCGACAGGGGAACTACGAGCAGTACTTC
TRBD1	TRBV28	TRBJ2-2	many	CASSTTGAGELFF	TGTGCCAGCAGTACCACAGGGGCCGGGGAGCTGTTTTTT
-	TRBV7-7	TRBJ2-3	many	CASSLYSTDTQYF	TGTGCTAGCAGCTTATATAGCACAGATACGCAGTATTTT
TRBD1	TRBV5-6	TRBJ1-2	many	CASSLGGQPYGYTF	TGTGCCAGCAGCTTGGGGGGACAGCCCTATGGCTACACCTTC
TRBD2	TRBV7-8	TRBJ2-6	many	CASSLVTGLVSSGANVLTF	TGTGCCAGCAGCTTAGTCACAGGACTAGTTTCCTCTGGGGCCAACGTCCTGACTTTC
-	TRBV24-1	TRBJ1-1	few	CATKARGYTEAFF	TGTGCCACCAAAGCTAGGGGGTACACTGAAGCTTTCTTT
-	TRBV18	TRBJ1-4	many	CASSPPRGGPVGGLFF	TGTGCCAGCTCACCCCCTAGGGGCGGCCCCGTAGGTGGACTGTTTTTT
-	TRBV7-2	TRBJ2-1	many	CASSLESAGWGNEQFF	TGTGCCAGCAGCTTAGAATCGGCAGGGTGGGGCAATGAGCAGTTCTTC
TRBD2	TRBV11-3	TRBJ2-1	many	CASSLGSAGGLYEQFF	TGTGCCAGCAGCTTAGGATCGGCGGGGGGGCTCTATGAGCAGTTCTTC
-	TRBV28	TRBJ2-3	many	CASSLGQGNTDTQYF	TGTGCCAGCAGTTTAGGGCAGGGAAACACAGATACGCAGTATTTT
-	TRBV24-1	TRBJ2-3	many	CATSDFGGITDTQYF	TGTGCCACCAGTGATTTTGGGGGCATTACAGATACGCAGTATTTT
TRBD1	TRBV20-1	TRBJ1-2	many	CSAIQDREYGYTF	TGCAGTGCTATACAGGACAGGGAGTATGGCTACACCTTC
-	TRBV20-1	TRBJ1-6	-	CSARDSLRQAYNSPLHF	TGCAGTGCTAGAGATAGTCTGAGGCAGGCTTATAATTCACCCCTCCACTTT
-	TRBV3-1	TRBJ2-2	few	CASSQVLTGELFF	TGTGCCAGCAGCCAGGTCTTGACCGGGGAGCTGTTTTTT
TRBD1	TRBV29-1	TRBJ2-5	many	CSGSTGGTNQETQYF	TGCAGCGGATCAACAGGGGGCACTAACCAAGAGACCCAGTACTTC
-	TRBV7-2	TRBJ2-5	-	CASSSPTEQETQYF	TGTGCCAGCAGCTCCCCGACAGAACAAGAGACCCAGTACTTC
-	TRBV12-3/TRBV12-4	TRBJ1-6	-	CASSASLSQGIGSPLHF	TGTGCCAGCAGTGCATCACTTTCTCAGGGTATTGGTTCACCCCTCCACTTT
-	TRBV4-1	TRBJ1-2	-	CASSRITGNYGYTF	TGCGCCAGCAGCCGGATAACAGGGAACTATGGCTACACCTTC
-	TRBV7-2	TRBJ1-2	-	CASSLTRDYGYTF	TGTGCCAGCAGCCTAACCAGGGACTATGGCTACACCTTC
TRBD2	TRBV9	TRBJ2-3	-	CASSVGEAGGQDTQYF	TGTGCCAGCAGCGTAGGAGAAGCGGGGGGGCAGGATACGCAGTATTTT
-	TRBV30	TRBJ1-6	many	CAWSVAGNSPLHF	TGTGCCTGGAGTGTAGCGGGCAATTCACCCCTCCACTTT
-	TRBV6-5	TRBJ1-2	-	CASGVQGNYGYTF	TGTGCCAGCGGGGTTCAGGGGAACTATGGCTACACCTTC
TRBD1	TRBV7-2	TRBJ1-1	many	CATNRDSNTEAFF	TGTGCCACCAACCGGGACAGCAACACTGAAGCTTTCTTT
TRBD1	TRBV20-1	TRBJ1-2	many	CSVPPGQNYGYTF	TGCAGTGTCCCTCCGGGACAGAACTATGGCTACACCTTC
TRBD1	TRBV5-4	TRBJ1-2	-	CASSLAEWMDRGSYGYTF	TGTGCCAGCAGCTTGGCTGAATGGATGGACAGGGGAAGCTATGGCTACACCTTC
TRBD1	TRBV12-3/TRBV12-4	TRBJ2-7	many	CASSLGTGGEQYF	TGTGCCAGCAGTCTCGGGACAGGGGGCGAGCAGTACTTC
-	TRBV27	TRBJ2-5	many	CASRGLSGTQYF	TGTGCCAGCAGGGGACTCTCTGGGACCCAGTACTTC
-	TRBV20-1	TRBJ2-7	many	CSAGVEQYF	TGCAGTGCAGGTGTCGAGCAGTACTTC
-	TRBV12-3/TRBV12-4	TRBJ2-2	few	CASGKGLTNTGELFF	TGTGCCAGCGGAAAGGGCCTTACGAACACCGGGGAGCTGTTTTTT
-	TRBV12-3/TRBV12-4	TRBJ1-5	many	CASSLEQGGQPQHF	TGTGCCAGCAGTTTAGAACAGGGAGGCCAGCCCCAGCATTTT
-	TRBV4-1	TRBJ2-5	many	CASSQEAGTQYF	TGCGCCAGCAGCCAAGAAGCGGGTACCCAGTACTTC
-	TRBV30	TRBJ1-4	many	CAWSVQGTAANEKLFF	TGTGCCTGGAGTGTACAAGGAACAGCTGCTAATGAAAAACTGTTTTTT
-	TRBV4-1	TRBJ1-3	-	CASSQEAQYSGNTIYF	TGCGCCAGCAGCCAAGAAGCGCAGTACTCTGGAAACACCATATATTTT
-	TRBV20-1	TRBJ1-5	many	CSASELYRDYYSNQPQHF	TGCAGTGCTAGCGAGCTCTACAGGGATTACTATAGCAATCAGCCCCAGCATTTT
-	TRBV20-1	TRBJ1-5	many	CSARPGVVSNQPQHF	TGCAGTGCTCGGCCCGGGGTTGTCAGCAATCAGCCCCAGCATTTT